A single sample gave rise to the 24 T cell receptor beta chains below, sequenced in a study of shared clonotypes between healthy human individuals. Clones were read by immunoSEQ multiplex PCR, and TCRdb kept only the in-frame ones, dropping some. Of hundreds of thousands of clones in the sample, 90% to 96% were seen once. Sample: naive CD4+ T cells sorted from blood. Subset given: CD45RA+ positively selected. These TCRs come from a woman aged 25 to 45 in good health.

The rearrangement links TRBV19 to TRBJ1-4; D remains ambiguous. Germline assignment: CDR1 LNHDA and CDR2 SQIVND (reference sequence). V lost 5 bases and J 8 bases, leaving 12 bases between the germline ends. The CDR3 consists of 13 residues. In nucleotides, the CDR3 is TGTGCCAGTAGTCCTTGGAGAGAAGAAAAACTGTTTTTT. This codes for CASSPWREEKLFF.

This chain joins TRBV28 and TRBJ1-4, with D maybe TRBD1 (5 bases). V gave up 2 bases and J gave up 0 bases, with 25 bases separating them. The CDR3 runs to 21 residues. Per the germline V gene, CDR1 is MDHEN and CDR2 is SYDVKM. CDR3 DNA: TGTGCCAGCAGTTTACATTCTTTGGGCCTTCGGGGAGGGGCAACTAATGAAAAACTGTTTTTT. It translates to CASSLHSLGLRGGATNEKLFF.

The genes are TRBV4-1 and TRBJ2-3; D gene unclear. Trimming left V 3 bases short and J 3 bases short, with 16 bases between. From germline, CDR1 is MGHRA and CDR2 YSYEKL. This CDR3 is 16 amino acids long. CDR3 loop: CASSHGPRMQTDTQYF. As DNA, the CDR3 is TGCGCCAGCAGCCACGGGCCTCGTATGCAGACAGATACGCAGTATTTT.

This chain uses TRBV4-2 with TRBJ2-1, with 13 bases lining up with TRBD2. V was pared by 4 bases and J by 8 bases, with 8 bases of the junction left unmatched. This CDR3 region has 16 residues. Per the germline V gene, CDR1 is LGHNA and CDR2 is YNFKEQ. The CDR3: CASSPRTSGRVYEQFF. The CDR3 coding sequence is TGTGCCAGCAGCCCCCGGACTAGCGGGAGAGTATATGAGCAGTTCTTC.

The chain recombines TRBV5-4 with TRBJ2-1; tentatively, D is TRBD1 or TRBD2 (6 bases each). Germline V gene lookup returns CDR1 SGHNT and CDR2 YYREEE (reference sequence). The CDR3 runs 17 residues. The V end lost 0 bases, the J end lost 10 bases, and 23 bases lay between the germline ends. Here the CDR3 DNA reads TGTGCCAGCAGCTTGGGTTCGCCGGGGGCACTTCAGGGGGAGCAGTTCTTC. It specifies CASSLGSPGALQGEQFF.

This chain uses TRBV10-3 with TRBJ2-3; no firm D call. CDR1 and CDR2 (germline): ENHRY, SYGVKD. V gave up 3 bases and J gave up 0 bases, with 7 bases separating them. CDR3 size: 14 residues. This CDR3 is CAISDRESTDTQYF. For the CDR3, the DNA is TGTGCCATCAGTGATAGAGAGAGCACAGATACGCAGTATTTT.

The chain carries TRBV6-1 and TRBJ2-7; 7 nucleotides match TRBD2. Germline CDR1 and CDR2: MNHNS and SASEGT. With V trimmed by 2 bases and J by 5 bases, 12 bases remained unmatched. CDR3 length equals 16 residues. CDR3 in amino acids: CASSEFLWGGSNEQYF. CDR3 nucleotide sequence: TGTGCCAGCAGTGAATTTTTGTGGGGCGGGAGCAACGAGCAGTACTTC.

The chain joins TRBV18 to TRBJ1-4; a possible D gene is TRBD1 (6 bases). The CDR3 is 15 residues long. Germline V gives CDR1 KGHSH, CDR2 LQKENI. V lost 6 bases, J lost 3 bases, and 14 bases lay in between. CDR3 coding DNA: TGTGCCAGCTCCGGCCAGGGGCTGTCTAATGAAAAACTGTTTTTT. Protein product: CASSGQGLSNEKLFF. Full variable domain (missing parts from reference TRBV18 and TRBJ1-4): NAGVMQNPRHLVRRRGQEARLRCSPMKGHSHVYWYRQLPEEGLKFMVYLQKENIIDESGMPKERFSAEFPKEGPSILRIQQVVRGDSAAYFCASSGQGLSNEKLFFGSGTQLSVL.

The chain is built from TRBV18 and TRBJ2-1; 12 bases map to TRBD2. Trimming took 6 bases from V and 6 from J; bases not matched to a gene: 6. The CDR3 sequence is 15 residues long. Germline loops: CDR1 KGHSH, CDR2 LQKENI. The CDR3 is CASSPTSGSGNEQFF. The CDR3 nucleotides are TGTGCCAGCTCCCCGACTAGCGGGAGCGGCAATGAGCAGTTCTTC.

CDR3 loop: CASTSDWNEKLFF. CDR3 sequence (DNA): TGTGCCAGCACCAGCGACTGGAATGAAAAACTGTTTTTT. The J gene is TRBJ1-4, the V gene TRBV7-9; no reliable D call. Germline V CDR1 and CDR2: SEHNR, FQNEAQ (reference sequence). The CDR3 loop spans 13 amino acids. V lost 7 bases and J lost 5, with 11 bases in between.

Worth noting for this clone: Other DNA sequences from this sample encode an identical CDR3 as well. The genes are TRBV18 and TRBJ2-7; 7 bases match TRBD1. CDR1 is KGHSH and CDR2 is LQKENI in the germline V gene. The CDR3 runs 13 residues. After removal of 3 bases from V and 2 bases from J, the junction contained 1 base not matched to a gene. CDR3: CASSPGQTYEQYF. Here the CDR3 DNA reads TGTGCCAGCTCACCGGGACAGACCTACGAGCAGTACTTC.

This clone was recorded once. The chain combines TRBV18 with TRBJ1-3; D gene unclear. This CDR3 contains 16 residues. CDR1 and CDR2 from the germline V gene are KGHSH and LQKENI. V lost 8 bases and J lost 0, with 17 bases in between. DNA of the CDR3: TGTGCCAGCAGAAGACGGTTCCTAAGCTCTGGAAACACCATATATTTT. This encodes CASRRRFLSSGNTIYF.

This clone was seen a single time. Other DNA variants within this sample encode the same CDR3. The chain is built from TRBV27 and TRBJ2-1; possibly TRBD2 for D (6 bases). Trimming shortened V by 3 bases and J by 0 bases, and 12 bases separated the two germline ends. CDR1 MNHEY and CDR2 SMNVEV come from the germline V gene (reference sequence). CDR3 length: 16 amino acids. The CDR3 sequence is CASSFWRGSSYNEQFF. CDR3 nucleotide sequence: TGTGCCAGCAGTTTCTGGCGGGGTTCCTCCTACAATGAGCAGTTCTTC.

This clone has a single count. The chain joins TRBV5-8 to TRBJ2-3; 7 bases align to TRBD2. There are 15 residues in the CDR3. The V gene's germline CDR1 is SGHTS and CDR2 YDEGEE. V dropped 0 bases and J dropped 4; count of bases not matched to a gene: 5. The CDR3 loop reads CASSLVRETADTQYF. The CDR3 region has the DNA TGTGCCAGCAGCTTGGTGCGGGAGACGGCAGATACGCAGTATTTT.

V gene TRBV5-4 combines with J gene TRBJ2-7, with D possibly being TRBD1 (5 bases). The CDR3 extends over 16 amino acids. Germline V CDR1 and CDR2: SGHNT, YYREEE (reference sequence). The V and J ends lost 4 bases and 2 bases respectively, with 19 bases between them. The CDR3, as DNA: TGTGCCAGCAGCCGCGGCGGCGGCCCAGGGACCTACGAGCAGTACTTC. This encodes CASSRGGGPGTYEQYF.

This clone has a single count. The chain links TRBV11-2 to TRBJ2-3, with 7 bases lining up with TRBD2. Trimming took 5 bases from V and 2 from J; bases not matched to a gene: 7. Per the germline V gene, CDR1 is SGHAT and CDR2 is FQNNGV. This CDR3 has 15 amino acids. The CDR3 region has the DNA TGTGCCAGCAGCCGCGGGAGTTACTACACAGATACGCAGTATTTT. It encodes CASSRGSYYTDTQYF.

The V call is TRBV9, the J call TRBJ1-1; D call uncertain. Trimming left V 4 bases short and J 1 base short, with 5 bases between. From germline, CDR1 is SGDLS and CDR2 YYNGEE. This CDR3 contains 12 residues. This chain's CDR3 is CASSTWNTEAFF. The CDR3 DNA follows: TGTGCCAGCAGCACCTGGAACACTGAAGCTTTCTTT.

This clone has a single count. The rearrangement uses TRBV30 and TRBJ1-2; D is unclear. Per the germline V gene, CDR1 is GTSNPN and CDR2 is SVGIG (reference sequence). The CDR3 totals 13 residues. The germline V and J ends were trimmed by 2 bases and 10 bases, with 17 bases remaining between them. The CDR3 spells CAWSPRRAETYTF. The CDR3 nucleotides are TGTGCCTGGAGTCCTAGGCGGGCAGAAACCTACACCTTC. Supplemented by reference TRBV30 and TRBJ1-2, the full variable domain reads SQTIHQWPATLVQPVGSPLSLECTVEGTSNPNLYWYRQAAGRGLQLLFYSVGIGQISSEVPQNLSASRPQDRQFILSSKKLLLSDSGFYLCAWSPRRAETYTFGSGTRLTVV.

J is TRBJ2-6 and V is TRBV6-1; D call uncertain. There are 17 residues in the CDR3. Germline V gives CDR1 MNHNS, CDR2 SASEGT. Trimming took off 4 bases at V and 2 bases at J, with 15 bases between the two ends. CDR3 nucleotides: TGTGCCAGCAGTGTCCTGTTCGAGGCGGCTGGGGCCAACGTCCTGACTTTC. This sequence encodes CASSVLFEAAGANVLTF.

V is TRBV5-1 and J is TRBJ2-3; 7 positions agree with TRBD2. Germline V CDR1 and CDR2: SGHRS, YFSETQ. This CDR3 has 13 residues. J lost 6 bases, V lost 7 bases, and 8 bases had no gene match. The CDR3 region has the DNA TGCGCCAGCCGTTTAGCGGGCCCGGATACGCAGTATTTT. This sequence encodes CASRLAGPDTQYF.

This clone occurred a few times. The gene calls are TRBV28 and TRBJ2-7, with D maybe TRBD2 (6 bases). This CDR3 is 13 amino acids long. V was shortened by 6 bases and J by 4 bases, with 13 bases between the two germline ends. The germline V gene encodes CDR1 MDHEN and CDR2 SYDVKM. The CDR3 DNA sequence: TGTGCCAGCAGGATTAGCGGAGGGTACGAGCAGTACTTC. Protein sequence: CASRISGGYEQYF.

J is TRBJ1-5 and V is TRBV28; 7 bases match TRBD1. CDR1 and CDR2 from the germline V gene are MDHEN and SYDVKM. The CDR3 is 16 amino acids. The V gene end was trimmed by 2 bases and the J gene end by 6 bases; junction bases not matched to a gene: 10. The CDR3 region has the DNA TGTGCCAGCAGTTTACGTCGGACAGGAAGGACTCAGCCCCAGCATTTT. Residues: CASSLRRTGRTQPQHF.

CDR3 in amino acids: CASSDTGRVIPLHF. CDR3 in DNA: TGTGCCAGCAGTGACACTGGCAGGGTGATCCCCCTCCACTTT. The chain combines TRBV25-1 with TRBJ1-6; TRBD1 might be the D (5 bases). The V and J ends lost 3 bases and 13 bases respectively, with 16 bases between them. Germline V CDR1 and CDR2: MGHDK, SYGVNS. The CDR3 has 14 residues.

This chain joins TRBV28 and TRBJ2-1, with TRBD1 as a possible D gene (5 bases). Trimming removed 4 bases from V and 1 base from J, with 14 bases in between. CDR1 is MDHEN and CDR2 is SYDVKM in the germline V gene. This CDR3 region has 16 residues. The CDR3 spells CASSSTGKVSYNEQFF. The DNA for the CDR3 is TGTGCCAGCAGTTCTACAGGTAAAGTTTCCTACAATGAGCAGTTCTTC.